This TCR beta chain was profiled in a study of T cells in Graves' hyperthyroidism and ophthalmopathy. V dropped 8 bases and J dropped 2 bases, with 10 bases sitting between them. This CDR3 contains 14 residues. Authors of the study amplified TCR beta CDR3 regions from RNA transcripts. TCR CDR3 underwent first-round RT-PCR with the HTBI primer set. From the multiplex PCR reads, TCRdb called clonotypes with MiXCR, one entry per CDR3 protein. Of around 800,000 distinct CDR3 sequences listed, roughly 40% were seen once; the top ten hold about 8.9%. The sequenced sample consisted of blood. This chain connects TRBV12-3 or TRBV12-4 to TRBJ2-6; D call uncertain. The sequence was obtained from a man between 18 and 35 years old with Graves' hyperthyroidism. In DNA, the CDR3 is TGTGCCAGCGGTTCGGCCCCTGGGGCCAACGTCCTGACTTTC. Its protein product is CASGSAPGANVLTF.